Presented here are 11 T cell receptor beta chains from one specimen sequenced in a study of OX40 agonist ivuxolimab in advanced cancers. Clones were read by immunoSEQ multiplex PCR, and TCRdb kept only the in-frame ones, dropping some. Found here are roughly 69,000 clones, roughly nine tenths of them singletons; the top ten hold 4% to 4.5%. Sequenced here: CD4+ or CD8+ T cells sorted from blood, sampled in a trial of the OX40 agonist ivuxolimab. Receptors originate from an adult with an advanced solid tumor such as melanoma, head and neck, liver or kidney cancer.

CDR3 nucleotides: TGTGCCAGCAGCAAAAGGGGACAGGGCCACGAGCAGTACTTC. Encoded protein: CASSKRGQGHEQYF. The chain is built from TRBV21-1 and TRBJ2-7; the table's D call, TRBD1, has no DNA check behind it. TRBV21-1 is a documented pseudogene. The CDR3 is made up of 14 amino acids.

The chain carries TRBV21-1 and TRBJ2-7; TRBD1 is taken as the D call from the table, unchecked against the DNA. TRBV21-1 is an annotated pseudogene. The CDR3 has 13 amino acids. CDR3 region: CASKRDRVYEQYF. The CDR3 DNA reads TGTGCCAGCAAAAGGGACAGGGTCTACGAGCAGTACTTC.

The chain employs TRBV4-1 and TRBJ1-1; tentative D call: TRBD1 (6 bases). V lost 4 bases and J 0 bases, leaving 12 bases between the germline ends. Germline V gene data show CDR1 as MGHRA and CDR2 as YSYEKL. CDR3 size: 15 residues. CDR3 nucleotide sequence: TGCGCCAGCAGCCCCCGGGGGCCACTGAACACTGAAGCTTTCTTT. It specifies CASSPRGPLNTEAFF.

The CDR3: CASSWTGAGEQYV. The CDR3 coding sequence is TGTGCCAGCAGCTGGACAGGGGCGGGCGAGCAGTACGTC. This chain joins TRBV7-6 and TRBJ2-7; 9 nucleotides agree with TRBD1. The CDR3 totals 13 residues. Per germline, CDR1 SGHVS and CDR2 FNYEAQ. V lost 4 bases and J lost 6; bases outside the gene matches: 4.

The chain's CDR3 is CASSPQLANYGYTF. CDR3 in DNA: TGTGCCAGCAGCCCGCAGTTGGCCAACTATGGCTACACCTTC. This chain joins TRBV5-4 and TRBJ1-2, with unresolved D. Germline loops: CDR1 SGHNT, CDR2 YYREEE (reference sequence). V lost 4 bases and J lost 2, with 12 bases in between. The CDR3 extends over 14 amino acids.

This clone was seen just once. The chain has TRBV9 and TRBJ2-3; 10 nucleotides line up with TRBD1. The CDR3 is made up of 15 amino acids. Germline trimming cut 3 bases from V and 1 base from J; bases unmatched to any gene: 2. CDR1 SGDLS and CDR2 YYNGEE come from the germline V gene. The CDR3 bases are TGTGCCAGCAGCGGACAGGGGGCGGGCACAGATACGCAGTATTTT. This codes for CASSGQGAGTDTQYF.

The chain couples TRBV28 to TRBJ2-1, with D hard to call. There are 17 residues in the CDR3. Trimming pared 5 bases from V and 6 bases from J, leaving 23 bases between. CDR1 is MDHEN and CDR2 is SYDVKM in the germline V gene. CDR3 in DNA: TGTGCCAGCAGTCCTCTCCTGGTCCAGTCGCCTCGCAATGAGCAGTTCTTC. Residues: CASSPLLVQSPRNEQFF.

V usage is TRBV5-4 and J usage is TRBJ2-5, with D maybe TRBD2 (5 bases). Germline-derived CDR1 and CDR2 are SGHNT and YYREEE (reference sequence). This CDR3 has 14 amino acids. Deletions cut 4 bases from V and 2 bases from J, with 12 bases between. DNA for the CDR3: TGTGCCAGCAGCCCGTGGACTGGACAAGAGACCCAGTACTTC. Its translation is CASSPWTGQETQYF.

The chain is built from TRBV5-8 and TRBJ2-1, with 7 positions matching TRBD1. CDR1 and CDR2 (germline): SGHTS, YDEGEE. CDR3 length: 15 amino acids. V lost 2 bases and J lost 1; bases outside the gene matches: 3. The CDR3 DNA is TGTGCCAGCAGCTTCCGGGACAGTTCCTACAATGAGCAGTTCTTC. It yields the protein CASSFRDSSYNEQFF.

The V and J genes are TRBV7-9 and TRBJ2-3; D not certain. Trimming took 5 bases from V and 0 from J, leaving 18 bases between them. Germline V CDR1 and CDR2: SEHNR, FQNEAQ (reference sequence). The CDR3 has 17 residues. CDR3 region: CASSTTLWGKSTDTQYF. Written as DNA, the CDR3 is TGTGCCAGCAGCACCACCCTATGGGGTAAAAGCACAGATACGCAGTATTTT.

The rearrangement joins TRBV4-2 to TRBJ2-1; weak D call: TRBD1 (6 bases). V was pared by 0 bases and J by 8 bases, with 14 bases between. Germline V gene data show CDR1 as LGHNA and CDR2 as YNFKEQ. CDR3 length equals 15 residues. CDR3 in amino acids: CASSQDLGGIDEQFF. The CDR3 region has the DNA TGTGCCAGCAGCCAAGATCTAGGGGGTATCGATGAGCAGTTCTTC.